This T cell receptor (beta chain) derives from a study of cytomegalovirus exposure and HLA in healthy donors. Vbeta (60) and Jbeta (13) primers were used in the PCR. The protocol was immunoSEQ multiplex PCR, while the TCRdb copy is restricted to in-frame clones and leaves out a portion. The sample has about 130,000 clones, around 80% seen once. The CDR3 length is 12 residues. Looked up from germline, CDR1 is SQVTM and CDR2 is ANQGSEA. Sequencing was carried out using PBMCs. The genes are TRBV29-1 and TRBJ1-2, with TRBD1 as a possible D gene (5 bases). This receptor was identified in a woman aged 18-30 years in good health and CMV-seropositive. In DNA form, the CDR3 reads TGCAGTTCGAGTAGCAGGGTCGGTGGCTACACCTTC. Its protein is CSSSSRVGGYTF.